This TCR beta chain was recovered during a study of CD8 T cells in ankylosing spondylitis. This clonotype was recorded at least ten times. The antigen remains undetermined. This CDR3 region has 14 residues. The ends were cut back, 6 bases at V and 0 bases at J, with 11 bases in the middle. Germline CDR1 reads MNHEY; CDR2 reads SVGEGT. TCRdb redid the calling of the 5' RACE reads with MiXCR, one entry per CDR3 protein. The sample has about 840,000 distinct CDR3 sequences, about 12% seen once. Whole-study findings and limits: Within ankylosing spondylitis blood, a TCR beta motif made up of roughly eight highly homologous variants appeared to be characteristic.

The sample taken for sequencing was blood, either unsorted or a sorted T cell fraction (not recorded which). The origin of this receptor is a male donor with ankylosing spondylitis. The J gene is TRBJ2-5, the V gene TRBV6-2 or TRBV6-3; no definite D call. In DNA form, the CDR3 reads TGTGCCAGCAGGGAACGGATGTACCAAGAGACCCAGTACTTC. Translating it yields CASRERMYQETQYF.